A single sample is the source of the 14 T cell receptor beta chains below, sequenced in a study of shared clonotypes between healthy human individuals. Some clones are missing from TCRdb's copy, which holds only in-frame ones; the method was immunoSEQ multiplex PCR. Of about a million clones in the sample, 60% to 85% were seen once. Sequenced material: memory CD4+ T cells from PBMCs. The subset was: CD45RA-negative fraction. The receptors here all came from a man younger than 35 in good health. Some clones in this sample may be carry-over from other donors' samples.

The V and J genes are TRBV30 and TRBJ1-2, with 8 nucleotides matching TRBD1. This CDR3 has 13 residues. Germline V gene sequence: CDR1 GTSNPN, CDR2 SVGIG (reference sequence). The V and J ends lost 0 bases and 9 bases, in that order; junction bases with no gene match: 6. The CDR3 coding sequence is TGTGCCTGGAGTGTTAGACAGGGGTGGAGCTACACCTTC. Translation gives CAWSVRQGWSYTF.

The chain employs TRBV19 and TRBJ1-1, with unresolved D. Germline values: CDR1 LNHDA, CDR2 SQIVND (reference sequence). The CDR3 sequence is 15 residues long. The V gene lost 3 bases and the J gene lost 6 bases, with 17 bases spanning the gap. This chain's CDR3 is CASSIYGVSGAEAFF. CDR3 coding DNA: TGTGCCAGTAGTATTTACGGGGTTTCGGGCGCTGAAGCTTTCTTT.

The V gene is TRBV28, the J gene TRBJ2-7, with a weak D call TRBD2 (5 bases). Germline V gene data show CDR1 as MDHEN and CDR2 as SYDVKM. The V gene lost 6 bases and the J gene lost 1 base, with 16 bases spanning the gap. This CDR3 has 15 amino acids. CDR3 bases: TGTGCCAGCAGCTCTTCGGCGGGCCGATCCTACGAGCAGTACTTC. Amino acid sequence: CASSSSAGRSYEQYF.

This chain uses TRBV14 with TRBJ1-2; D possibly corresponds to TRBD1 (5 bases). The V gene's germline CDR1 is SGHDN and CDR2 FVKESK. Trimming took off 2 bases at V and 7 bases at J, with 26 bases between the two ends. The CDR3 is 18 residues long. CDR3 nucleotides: TGTGCCAGCAGCCAAACCGGGACCCTCCACCACTTTGTTTCTGGCTACACCTTC. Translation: CASSQTGTLHHFVSGYTF.

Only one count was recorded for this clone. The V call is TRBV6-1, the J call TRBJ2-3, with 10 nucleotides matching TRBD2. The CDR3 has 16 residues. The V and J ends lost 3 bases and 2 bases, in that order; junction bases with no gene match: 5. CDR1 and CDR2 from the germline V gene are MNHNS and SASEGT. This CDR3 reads CASSDTGLAITDTQYF. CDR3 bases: TGTGCCAGCAGTGACACGGGACTAGCGATCACAGATACGCAGTATTTT.

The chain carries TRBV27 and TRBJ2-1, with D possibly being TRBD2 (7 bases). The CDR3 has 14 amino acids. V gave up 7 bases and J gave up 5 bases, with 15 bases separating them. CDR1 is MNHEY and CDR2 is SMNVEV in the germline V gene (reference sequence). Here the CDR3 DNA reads TGTGCCAGCACCAAAAAGGGGGGGAACAATGAGCAGTTCTTC. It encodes CASTKKGGNNEQFF.

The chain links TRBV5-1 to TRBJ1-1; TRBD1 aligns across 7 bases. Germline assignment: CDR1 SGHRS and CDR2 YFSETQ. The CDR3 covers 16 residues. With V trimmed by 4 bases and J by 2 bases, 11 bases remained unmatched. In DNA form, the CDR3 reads TGCGCCAGCAGCCCCGGCCGGACAGGCCCAAACACTGAAGCTTTCTTT. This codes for CASSPGRTGPNTEAFF.

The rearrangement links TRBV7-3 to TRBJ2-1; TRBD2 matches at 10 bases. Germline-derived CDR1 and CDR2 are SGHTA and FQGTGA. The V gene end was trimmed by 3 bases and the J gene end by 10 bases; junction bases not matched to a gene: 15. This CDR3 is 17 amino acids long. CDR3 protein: CASSFQRASGSEIEQFF. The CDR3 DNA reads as TGTGCCAGCAGCTTCCAGCGGGCTAGCGGGAGTGAAATCGAGCAGTTCTTC.

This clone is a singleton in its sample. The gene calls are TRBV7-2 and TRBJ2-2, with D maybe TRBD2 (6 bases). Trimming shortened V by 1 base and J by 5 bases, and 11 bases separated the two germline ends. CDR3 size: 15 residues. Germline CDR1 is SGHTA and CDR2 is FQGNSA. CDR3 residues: CASSLVPGRTGELFF. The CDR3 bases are TGTGCCAGCAGCTTAGTCCCAGGGAGGACCGGGGAGCTGTTTTTT.

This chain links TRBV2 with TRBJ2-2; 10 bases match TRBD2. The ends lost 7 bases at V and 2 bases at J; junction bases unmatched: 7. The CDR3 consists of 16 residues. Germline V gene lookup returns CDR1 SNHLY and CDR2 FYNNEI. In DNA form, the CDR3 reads TGTGCCAGCAAGAGACTAGCGGGCGCCAACACCGGGGAGCTGTTTTTT. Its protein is CASKRLAGANTGELFF.

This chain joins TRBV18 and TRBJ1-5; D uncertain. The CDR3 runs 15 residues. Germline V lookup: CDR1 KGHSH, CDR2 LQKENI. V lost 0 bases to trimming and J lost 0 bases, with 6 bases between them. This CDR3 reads CASSPPEGSNQPQHF. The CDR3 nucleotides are TGTGCCAGCTCACCACCCGAAGGTAGCAATCAGCCCCAGCATTTT.

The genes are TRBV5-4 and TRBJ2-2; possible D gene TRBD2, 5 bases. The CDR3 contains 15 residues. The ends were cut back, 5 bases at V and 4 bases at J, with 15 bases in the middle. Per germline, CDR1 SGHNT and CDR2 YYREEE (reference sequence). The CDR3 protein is CASSPSGKATGELFF. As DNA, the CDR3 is TGTGCCAGCAGTCCATCCGGGAAGGCCACCGGGGAGCTGTTTTTT.

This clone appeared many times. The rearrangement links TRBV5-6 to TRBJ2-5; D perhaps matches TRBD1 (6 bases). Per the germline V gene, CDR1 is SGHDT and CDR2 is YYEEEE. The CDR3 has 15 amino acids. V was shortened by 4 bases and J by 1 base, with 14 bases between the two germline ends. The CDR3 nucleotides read TGTGCCAGCAGCCTAACTACAGGGTCCCAAGAGACCCAGTACTTC. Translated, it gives CASSLTTGSQETQYF.

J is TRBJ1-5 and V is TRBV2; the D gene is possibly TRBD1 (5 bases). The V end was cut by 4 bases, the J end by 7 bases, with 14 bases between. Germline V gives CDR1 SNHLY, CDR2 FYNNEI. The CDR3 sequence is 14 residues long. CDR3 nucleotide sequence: TGTGCCAGCAGTGGGCAGGGTAACGCACAGCCCCAGCATTTT. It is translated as CASSGQGNAQPQHF.